These 10 T cell receptor beta chains were sequenced from one sample in a study of T-cell memory formation after mild COVID-19 (dated by TCRdb to about 2021). Library prep was done by 5' RACE. Sequenced using an Illumina NovaSeq 6000. TCRdb's own reprocessing of the public reads used fastp at Q25 and MiXCR and kept productive beta chains. One record per CDR3 amino acid sequence lists the most common genes and DNA. This sample holds roughly 150,000 distinct CDR3 sequences; around 15% were observed only once. About 27% of the sample lies in the top ten. Material for sequencing was PBMCs or a T cell subset sorted from them (not recorded which). The origin of the receptors is an adult woman who had mild COVID-19 (a few samples of this study predate the infection). The sample titles of this study are shuffled in the database, so cell type and time point are left out; the donor was told from shared clones.

This clonotype was picked up a small number of times. The CDR3 is CASSPSFSSGEAGYEQYF. The DNA of the CDR3 is TGTGCCAGCTCACCTAGCTTTAGTAGCGGGGAGGCCGGCTACGAGCAGTACTTC. The V call is TRBV18, the J call TRBJ2-7; 8 positions match TRBD2. CDR3 length equals 18 residues. The trim removed 3 bases at V and 3 bases at J, leaving 16 bases unmatched. Per the germline V gene, CDR1 is KGHSH and CDR2 is LQKENI.

This rearrangement joins TRBV2 to TRBJ2-5; D gene ambiguous. Germline assignment: CDR1 SNHLY and CDR2 FYNNEI. Trimming removed 2 bases at V and 7 bases at J, with 20 bases between. This CDR3 contains 16 residues. The CDR3 nucleotides are TGTGCCAGCAGTGAAATCGTTGGCCTACCTCCAGGGACCCAGTACTTC. Its translation is CASSEIVGLPPGTQYF. Based on the CDR3 plus reference TRBV2 and TRBJ2-5, the full variable domain is EPEVTQTPSHQVTQMGQEVILRCVPISNHLYFYWYRQILGQKVEFLVSFYNNEISEKSEIFDDQFSVERPDGSNFTLKIRSTKLEDSAMYFCASSEIVGLPPGTQYFGPGTRLLVL.

This sequence joins TRBV4-1 and TRBJ1-6; 9 nucleotides match TRBD1. The CDR3 is 17 amino acids. V lost 2 bases to trimming and J lost 0 bases; unmatched junction nucleotides: 2. The germline V gene has CDR1 MGHRA and CDR2 YSYEKL. CDR3 sequence (DNA): TGCGCCAGCAGCCAACCGGACAGGGGCTCCTATAATTCACCCCTCCACTTT. This codes for CASSQPDRGSYNSPLHF.

This clonotype showed up just a few times. The V call is TRBV15, the J call TRBJ2-7, with D perhaps being TRBD1 or TRBD2 (5 bases each). The CDR3 is made up of 15 amino acids. The germline V and J ends were trimmed by 5 bases and 1 base, with 15 bases remaining between them. Germline CDR1 LNHNV, CDR2 YYDKDF (reference sequence). The CDR3: CATSHRDRGSYEQYF. CDR3 bases: TGTGCCACCAGCCACCGGGACCGGGGATCCTACGAGCAGTACTTC.

This clonotype showed up many times. V is TRBV5-1 and J is TRBJ2-3; TRBD2 might be the D (5 bases). This CDR3 is 15 amino acids long. CDR1 SGHRS and CDR2 YFSETQ come from the germline V gene. V dropped 3 bases and J dropped 4 bases, with 15 bases sitting between them. As DNA, the CDR3 is TGCGCCAGCAGCTCTGGGAGCCATGAGGCAGATACGCAGTATTTT. As protein: CASSSGSHEADTQYF.

The V call is TRBV25-1, the J call TRBJ2-1; TRBD2 matches at 13 bases. J gave up 9 bases and V 4 bases, and 6 bases lay outside the gene matches. The CDR3 covers 15 residues. Germline CDR1 MGHDK, CDR2 SYGVNS. DNA of the CDR3: TGTGCCAGCAGTGTACTAGCGGGAGGGCCTGGTGAGCAGTTCTTC. Translation gives CASSVLAGGPGEQFF.

This clonotype was seen a few times. V usage is TRBV27 and J usage is TRBJ2-7, with TRBD2 matching over 11 bases. The germline gives CDR1 MNHEY, CDR2 SMNVEV (reference sequence). The CDR3 spans 15 residues. With V trimmed by 4 bases and J by 5 bases, 7 bases remained unmatched. CDR3 protein: CASSSGTSGSNEQYF. The CDR3 nucleotides read TGTGCCAGCAGTTCCGGGACTAGCGGCAGCAACGAGCAGTACTTC.

This clonotype was counted many times. This chain uses TRBV4-3 with TRBJ1-6, with D unresolved. The germline V gene has CDR1 LGHNA and CDR2 YSLEER. The CDR3 runs to 15 residues. Deletions cut 0 bases from V and 9 bases from J, with 12 bases between. The CDR3: CASSQEYNGRSPLHF. CDR3 DNA: TGCGCCAGCAGCCAAGAGTACAACGGCCGTTCACCCCTCCACTTT.

This rearrangement joins TRBV6-2 or TRBV6-3 to TRBJ2-1; TRBD2 is a possible D gene (6 bases). This CDR3 spans 20 amino acids. With 5 bases removed from V and 0 bases from J, the gap between germline ends came to 26 bases. Germline V gene data show CDR1 as MNHEY and CDR2 as SVGEGT. CDR3 nucleotides: TGTGCCAGCAGTACCCAGGTTGGGGGGTCCCCCACGAGCTCCTACAATGAGCAGTTCTTC. Residues: CASSTQVGGSPTSSYNEQFF.

The chain has TRBV12-3 or TRBV12-4 and TRBJ2-3; possibly TRBD1 or TRBD2 for D (6 bases each). The CDR3 runs 14 residues. V was pared by 4 bases and J by 6 bases, with 14 bases between. The CDR3 coding sequence is TGTGCCAGCAGTTACTACCGAGGGGGGGATACGCAGTATTTT. Protein: CASSYYRGGDTQYF.